The TCR beta chain described here comes from a study of blood T cell repertoires in COVID-19. Study background: Collection of acute and convalescent COVID-19 samples took place in the United States, Italy and Spain.

Using immunoSEQ multiplex PCR, the repertoire was profiled, and TCRdb retains in-frame clones only, with some absent. The sample has fewer than 350,000 clones, roughly 85% seen once. The germline V and J ends were trimmed by 1 base and 0 bases, with 2 bases remaining between them. Germline assignment: CDR1 GTSNPN and CDR2 SVGIG (reference sequence). This CDR3 region has 12 residues. Cohort assignment relied on participant-reported clinical history. The sequence was obtained from a woman aged 45-60 years who had recovered from COVID-19. This chain uses TRBV30 with TRBJ2-3; D is unclear. Sequencing used PBMCs or T cells enriched from blood (not recorded which). The CDR3 bases are TGTGCCTGGAGTGCTAGCACAGATACGCAGTATTTT. Protein: CAWSASTDTQYF.